This TCR beta chain came from a study of cytomegalovirus exposure and HLA in healthy donors. Overall study context: Membership in the Caucasian-associated ancestry cluster was found for 81% of almost 400 genotyped donors.

V trimming: 3 bases; J trimming: 10 bases; junction bases outside the gene matches: 4. The CDR3 runs to 12 residues. Germline V gene sequence: CDR1 SQVTM, CDR2 ANQGSEA. Study-wide points: Of the V segments, some could not be distinguished, including TRBV6-2 and TRBV6-3, and were excluded. Per a later analysis, HLA-associated TCR beta chains showed more clonal expansion than other, equally common TCR beta chains. TCR beta V- and J-gene trimming was later associated with a missense DCLRE1C variant.

PCR employed 60 Vbeta and 13 Jbeta primers. Produced via immunoSEQ multiplex PCR; TCRdb's table is partial and in-frame only. The sample records about 270,000 clones, around 66% being singletons. As for this clone: Its antigen is unknown.

The sample comprised PBMCs. The rearrangement joins TRBV29-1 to TRBJ2-1; TRBD1 aligns across 9 bases. The TCR comes from a female donor in good health and CMV-seronegative. The CDR3 DNA reads TGCAGCGTTGAGGCTGGACAGGGGGAGCAGTTCTTC. Its protein product is CSVEAGQGEQFF.